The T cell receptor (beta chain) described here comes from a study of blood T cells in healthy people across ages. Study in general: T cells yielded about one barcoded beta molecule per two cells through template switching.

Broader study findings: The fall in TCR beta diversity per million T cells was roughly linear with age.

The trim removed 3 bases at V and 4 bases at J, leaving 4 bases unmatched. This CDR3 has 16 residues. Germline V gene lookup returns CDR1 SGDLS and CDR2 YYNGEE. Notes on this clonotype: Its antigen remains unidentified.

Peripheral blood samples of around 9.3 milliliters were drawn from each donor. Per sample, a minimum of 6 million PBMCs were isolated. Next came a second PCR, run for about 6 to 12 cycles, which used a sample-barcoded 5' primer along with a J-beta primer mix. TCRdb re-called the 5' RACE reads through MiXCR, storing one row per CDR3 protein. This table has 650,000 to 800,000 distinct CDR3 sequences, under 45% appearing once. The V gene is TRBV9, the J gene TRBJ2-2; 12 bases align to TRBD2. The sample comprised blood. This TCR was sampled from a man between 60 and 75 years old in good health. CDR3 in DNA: TGTGCCAGCAGCGAGACTAGCGGGGGCCCCACCGGGGAGCTGTTTTTT. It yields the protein CASSETSGGPTGELFF.